A selection of T cell receptor beta chains follows, all from one sample in a study of PD-1 blockade in mismatch repair-deficient tumors. Only in-frame clones appear in the TCRdb table, and some are missing; sequencing was by immunoSEQ multiplex PCR. The data hold 60,000 to 75,000 clones, with 88% observed a single time. The sequencing used peripheral blood, collected 52 weeks after starting pembrolizumab. The receptor source for this set is an adult with mismatch repair-deficient cancer. CDR3s include the opening cysteine and the closing phenylalanine or tryptophan. The order of the fields is J gene, V gene, D gene, clone size, CDR3 DNA, CDR3 protein. D genes are given only for firm matches. Only some rows state a clone size, as once, few, many or a class for expanded clones.

J: TRBJ2-1; V: TRBV7-8; D: .; size: .; DNA: TGTGCCAGCAGCGCAGGACGGACCAATGAGCAGTTCTTC; CDR3: CASSAGRTNEQFF
J: TRBJ1-2; V: TRBV29-1; D: TRBD1; size: .; DNA: TGCAGCGCACGGGACAGGGGGTTCTATGGCTACACCTTC; CDR3: CSARDRGFYGYTF
J: TRBJ1-4; V: TRBV6-5; D: .; size: few; DNA: TGTGCCAGCAGTTACAGTCGACAGGATAATGAAAAACTGTTTTTT; CDR3: CASSYSRQDNEKLFF
J: TRBJ2-7; V: TRBV27; D: TRBD1; size: .; DNA: TGTGCCAGCAGTATAACCGGGACAGGGAGCATGGAGCAGTACTTC; CDR3: CASSITGTGSMEQYF
J: TRBJ1-2; V: TRBV6-5; D: .; size: .; DNA: TGTGCCAGCAGTTACTCTACCAGTAACTATGGCTACACCTTC; CDR3: CASSYSTSNYGYTF
J: TRBJ2-2; V: TRBV5-1; D: .; size: .; DNA: TGCGCCAGCAGCCTAGGGATAGGGGGGAACACCGGGGAGCTGTTTTTT; CDR3: CASSLGIGGNTGELFF
J: TRBJ2-3; V: TRBV5-4; D: TRBD1; size: .; DNA: TGTGCCAGCAGCTGGCGGGCAGGACAGGGAGCGGATACGCAGTATTTT; CDR3: CASSWRAGQGADTQYF
J: TRBJ1-4; V: TRBV28; D: .; size: once; DNA: TGTGCCAGCAGGCGACAGCCGAGGACTAATGAAAAACTGTTTTTT; CDR3: CASRRQPRTNEKLFF
J: TRBJ2-3; V: TRBV18; D: .; size: .; DNA: TGTGCCAGCTCACTTAGCGAAGTGTTCGCGTATTTT; CDR3: CASSLSEVFAYF
J: TRBJ1-3; V: TRBV18; D: .; size: .; DNA: TGTGCCAGCTCCCCTGAGGTCCGGAATGGAAACACCATATATTTT; CDR3: CASSPEVRNGNTIYF
J: TRBJ1-2; V: TRBV4-2; D: .; size: .; DNA: TGTGCCAGCAGCCAAGAAGGGCAGGGCTTTTATCACACCTTC; CDR3: CASSQEGQGFYHTF
J: TRBJ2-7; V: TRBV28; D: TRBD1; size: .; DNA: TGTGCCAGCAGTCGTCCCGGGACAGTCCCCTACGAGCAGTACTTC; CDR3: CASSRPGTVPYEQYF
J: TRBJ1-4; V: TRBV5-4; D: .; size: few; DNA: TGTGCCAGCAGCTTGGGGGGGCGGGGGGCTAATGAAAAACTGTTTTTT; CDR3: CASSLGGRGANEKLFF
J: TRBJ2-1; V: TRBV27; D: TRBD2; size: .; DNA: TGTGCCAGTAGACTAGCGGGAGGTTTGGGGAATGAGCAGTTCTTC; CDR3: CASRLAGGLGNEQFF
J: TRBJ1-1; V: TRBV7-8; D: .; size: .; DNA: TGTGCCAGCAGCTGGGGGACTGTGAACACTGAAGCTTTCTTT; CDR3: CASSWGTVNTEAFF
J: TRBJ2-1; V: TRBV5-4; D: .; size: .; DNA: TGTGCCAGCAGCTTGGGGTGGGTGGACGATGAGCAGTTCTTC; CDR3: CASSLGWVDDEQFF
J: TRBJ2-7; V: TRBV19; D: .; size: few; DNA: TGTGCCAGTAGTGTAGGGGGGAACTACGAGCAGTACTTC; CDR3: CASSVGGNYEQYF
J: TRBJ2-1; V: TRBV30; D: TRBD1; size: .; DNA: TGTGCCTGGAGGGACAGGGGGATTTACAATGAGCAGTTCTTC; CDR3: CAWRDRGIYNEQFF
J: TRBJ2-2; V: TRBV29-1; D: TRBD2; size: .; DNA: TGCAGCGTTGAAGTTAGCGGGGGCGACACCGGGGAGCTGTTTTTT; CDR3: CSVEVSGGDTGELFF
J: TRBJ2-2; V: TRBV21-1; D: .; size: .; DNA: TGTGCCAGCAGCACCTGGACTAGCGGGTTCGACACCGGGGAGCTGTTTTTT; CDR3: CASSTWTSGFDTGELFF
J: TRBJ2-7; V: TRBV27; D: .; size: once; DNA: TGTGCCAGCAGTTTAAGCGGAGTAGCGTACGAGCAGTACTTC; CDR3: CASSLSGVAYEQYF
J: TRBJ1-1; V: TRBV30; D: .; size: .; DNA: TGTGCCTCAGAGATCGGGGTGCACACTGAAGCTTTCTTT; CDR3: CASEIGVHTEAFF
J: TRBJ2-2; V: TRBV7-9; D: .; size: .; DNA: TGTGCCAGCAGCTCGGGACCCACACACACTACCGGGGAGCTGTTTTTT; CDR3: CASSSGPTHTTGELFF
J: TRBJ1-4; V: TRBV11-2; D: .; size: many; DNA: TGTGCCAGCAGCTTAGATCCCCGGGCGGAAAAACTGTTTTTT; CDR3: CASSLDPRAEKLFF
J: TRBJ2-1; V: TRBV27; D: TRBD2; size: .; DNA: TGTGCCAGCAGTTTCTGGGTTAGCGGGAGGTGGTCCTACAATGAGCAGTTCTTC; CDR3: CASSFWVSGRWSYNEQFF
J: TRBJ2-1; V: TRBV11-3; D: TRBD2; size: .; DNA: TGTGCCAGCAGCTCCGGGACTAGCTCGAAAGGGGCCTACAATGAGCAGTTCTTC; CDR3: CASSSGTSSKGAYNEQFF
J: TRBJ2-7; V: TRBV7-6; D: .; size: .; DNA: TGTGCCAGCAGCCCCCGCCCGGAATCTCTTAGCGAGCAGTACTTC; CDR3: CASSPRPESLSEQYF
J: TRBJ2-3; V: TRBV4-2; D: TRBD2; size: .; DNA: TGTGCCAGCAGCCCCCTGAGTGGCGGGAGCGGAGATACGCAGTATTTT; CDR3: CASSPLSGGSGDTQYF
J: TRBJ1-1; V: TRBV27; D: .; size: .; DNA: TGTGCCACCCTACCCCCGGCGGGCACAGGCACTGAAGCTTTCTTT; CDR3: CATLPPAGTGTEAFF
J: TRBJ2-3; V: TRBV6-4; D: .; size: .; DNA: TGTGCCAGCAGTGACTATGCGGGGAGCACAGATACGCAGTATTTT; CDR3: CASSDYAGSTDTQYF